These T cell receptor beta chains were read from a single sample in a study of T cell responses to AZD1222 COVID-19 vaccine. Profiled with immunoSEQ multiplex PCR; TCRdb holds only in-frame clones, not every one. The table lists 140,000 to 150,000 clones, around nine tenths of them singletons, with approximately 3% in the top ten. The sequences come from peripheral blood, collected on day 0 of MenACWY control vaccination. The receptors were sampled from an adult in good health. Each CDR3 is given with its conserved first and last residue. D genes are given only for firm matches. Some rows mark clone size as missing; the rest say once, few, many or name a class of expanded clone.

D	J	size	V	CDR3	DNA
TRBD2	TRBJ2-1	.	TRBV24-1	CATSDPTSAPYNEQFF	TGTGCCACCAGTGATCCTACTAGCGCGCCTTACAATGAGCAGTTCTTC
TRBD1	TRBJ1-5	.	TRBV2	CASSAGTGHQPQHF	TGTGCCAGCAGTGCGGGGACAGGTCACCAGCCCCAGCATTTT
TRBD2	TRBJ2-7	.	TRBV6-6	CASSLPPGLGAYEQYF	TGTGCCAGCAGCCTTCCCCCGGGACTAGGAGCCTACGAGCAGTACTTC
.	TRBJ1-1	.	TRBV19	CATLEAFF	TGTGCCACCCTTGAAGCTTTCTTT
.	TRBJ1-1	.	TRBV20-1	CSARESGFF	TGCAGTGCTAGAGAGTCGGGTTTCTTT
TRBD2	TRBJ2-3	once	TRBV7-2	CASSLGSGGAKSTTQYF	TGTGCCAGCAGCTTAGGGAGCGGGGGGGCCAAATCTACGACGCAGTATTTT
TRBD1	TRBJ1-5	.	TRBV19	CASSIGQGGQPQHF	TGTGCCAGTAGTATCGGACAGGGGGGTCAGCCCCAGCATTTT
.	TRBJ2-7	.	TRBV12-3/TRBV12-4	CASSPGRFYEQYF	TGTGCCAGCAGTCCGGGACGGTTCTACGAGCAGTACTTC
TRBD1	TRBJ1-1	.	TRBV4-1	CASSQDHRVQGAGSTEAFF	TGCGCCAGCAGCCAAGATCATCGGGTACAGGGGGCGGGAAGTACTGAAGCTTTCTTT
TRBD1	TRBJ1-1	.	TRBV7-9	CASSQGQGNTEAFF	TGTGCCAGCAGCCAGGGACAGGGGAACACTGAAGCTTTCTTT